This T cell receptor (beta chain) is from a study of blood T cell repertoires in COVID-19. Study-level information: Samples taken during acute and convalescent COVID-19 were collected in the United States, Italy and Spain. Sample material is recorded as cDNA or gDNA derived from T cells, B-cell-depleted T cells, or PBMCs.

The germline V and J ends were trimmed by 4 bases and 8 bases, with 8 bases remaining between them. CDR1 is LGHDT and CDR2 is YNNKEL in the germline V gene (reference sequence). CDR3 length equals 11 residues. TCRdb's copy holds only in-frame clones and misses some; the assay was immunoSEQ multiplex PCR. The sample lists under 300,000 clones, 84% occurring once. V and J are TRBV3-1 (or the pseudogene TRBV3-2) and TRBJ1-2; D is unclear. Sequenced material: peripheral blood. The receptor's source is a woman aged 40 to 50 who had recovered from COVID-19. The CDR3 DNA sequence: TGTGCCAGCAGCCGAGCAGGAGGCTACACCTTC. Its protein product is CASSRAGGYTF.